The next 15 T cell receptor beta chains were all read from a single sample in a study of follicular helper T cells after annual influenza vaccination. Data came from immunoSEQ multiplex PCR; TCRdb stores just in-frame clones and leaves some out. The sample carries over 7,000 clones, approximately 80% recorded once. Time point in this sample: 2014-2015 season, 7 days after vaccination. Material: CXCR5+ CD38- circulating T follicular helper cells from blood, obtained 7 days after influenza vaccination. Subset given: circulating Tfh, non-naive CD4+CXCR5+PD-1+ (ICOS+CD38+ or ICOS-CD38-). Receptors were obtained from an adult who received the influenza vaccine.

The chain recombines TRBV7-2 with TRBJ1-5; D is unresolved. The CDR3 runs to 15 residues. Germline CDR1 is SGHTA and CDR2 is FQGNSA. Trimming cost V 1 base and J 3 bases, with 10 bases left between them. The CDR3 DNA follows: TGTGCCAGCAGCTTAGTAAGCCAGTCCAATCAGCCCCAGCATTTT. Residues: CASSLVSQSNQPQHF. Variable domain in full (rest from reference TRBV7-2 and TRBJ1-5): GAGVSQSPSNKVTEKGKDVELRCDPISGHTALYWYRQSLGQGLEFLIYFQGNSAPDKSGLPSDRFSAERTGGSVSTLTIQRTQQEDSAVYLCASSLVSQSNQPQHFGDGTRLSIL.

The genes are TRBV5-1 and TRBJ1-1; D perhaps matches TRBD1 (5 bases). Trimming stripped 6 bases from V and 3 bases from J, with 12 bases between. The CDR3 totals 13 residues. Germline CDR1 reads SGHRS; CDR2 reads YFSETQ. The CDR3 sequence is CASNVVGDTEAFF. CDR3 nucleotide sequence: TGCGCCAGCAACGTGGTAGGGGACACTGAAGCTTTCTTT. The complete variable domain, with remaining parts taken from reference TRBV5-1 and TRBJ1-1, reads KAGVTQTPRYLIKTRGQQVTLSCSPISGHRSVSWYQQTPGQGLQFLFEYFSETQRNKGNFPGRFSGRQFSNSRSEMNVSTLELGDSALYLCASNVVGDTEAFFGQGTRLTVV.

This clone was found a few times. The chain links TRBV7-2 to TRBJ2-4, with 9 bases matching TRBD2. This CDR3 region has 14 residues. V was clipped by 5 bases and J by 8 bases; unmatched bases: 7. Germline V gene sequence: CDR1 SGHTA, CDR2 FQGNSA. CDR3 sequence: CASSLSGSRDIQYF. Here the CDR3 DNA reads TGTGCCAGCAGCCTTAGCGGGAGTAGGGACATTCAGTACTTC.

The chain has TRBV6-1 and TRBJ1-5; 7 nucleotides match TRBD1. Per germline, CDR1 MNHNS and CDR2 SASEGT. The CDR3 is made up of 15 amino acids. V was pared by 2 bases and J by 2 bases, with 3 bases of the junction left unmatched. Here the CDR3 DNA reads TGTGCCAGCAGTGAACCAGGGGGTGGCAATCAGCCCCAGCATTTT. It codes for CASSEPGGGNQPQHF.

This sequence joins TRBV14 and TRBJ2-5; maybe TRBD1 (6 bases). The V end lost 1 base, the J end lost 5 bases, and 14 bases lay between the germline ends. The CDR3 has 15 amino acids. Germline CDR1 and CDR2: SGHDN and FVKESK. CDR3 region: CASSQGGTRVETQYF. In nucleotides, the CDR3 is TGTGCCAGCAGCCAAGGAGGGACACGGGTTGAGACCCAGTACTTC.

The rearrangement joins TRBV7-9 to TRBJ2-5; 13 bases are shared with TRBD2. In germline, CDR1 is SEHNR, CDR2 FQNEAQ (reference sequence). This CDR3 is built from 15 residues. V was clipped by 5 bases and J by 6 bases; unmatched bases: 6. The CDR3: CASSPGLAGVKTQYF. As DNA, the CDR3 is TGTGCCAGCAGCCCTGGACTAGCGGGGGTGAAGACCCAGTACTTC.

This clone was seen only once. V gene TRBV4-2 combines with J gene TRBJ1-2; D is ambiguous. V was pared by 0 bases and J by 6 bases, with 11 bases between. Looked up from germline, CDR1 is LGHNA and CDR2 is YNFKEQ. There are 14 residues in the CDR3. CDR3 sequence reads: CASSQDTGSNGYTF. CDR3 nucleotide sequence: TGTGCCAGCAGCCAAGATACGGGGAGCAATGGCTACACCTTC.

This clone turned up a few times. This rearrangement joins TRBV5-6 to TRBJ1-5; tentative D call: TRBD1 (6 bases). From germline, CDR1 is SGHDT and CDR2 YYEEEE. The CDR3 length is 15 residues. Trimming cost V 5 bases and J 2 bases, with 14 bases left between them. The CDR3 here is CASSTGLGGNQPQHF. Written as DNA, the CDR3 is TGTGCCAGCAGTACAGGGCTAGGAGGCAATCAGCCCCAGCATTTT.

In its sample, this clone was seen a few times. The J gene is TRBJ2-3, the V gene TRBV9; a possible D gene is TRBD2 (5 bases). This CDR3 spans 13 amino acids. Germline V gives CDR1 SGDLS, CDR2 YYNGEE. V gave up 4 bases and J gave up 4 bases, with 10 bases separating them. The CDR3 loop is CASSFRGADTQYF. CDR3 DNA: TGTGCCAGCAGCTTCCGGGGAGCAGATACGCAGTATTTT.

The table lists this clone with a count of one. The CDR3 coding sequence is TGTGCCAGCAGCCGGGACAGGAACGAGCAGTTCTTC. It codes for CASSRDRNEQFF. J is TRBJ2-1 and V is TRBV11-2; TRBD1 matches 8 bases. This CDR3 region has 12 residues. Germline V gives CDR1 SGHAT, CDR2 FQNNGV. J was trimmed by 10 bases and V by 5 bases; bases with no gene match: 4.

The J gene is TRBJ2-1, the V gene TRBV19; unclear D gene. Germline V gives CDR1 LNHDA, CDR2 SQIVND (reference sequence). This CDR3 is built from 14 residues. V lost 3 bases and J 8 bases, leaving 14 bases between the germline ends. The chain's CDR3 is CASSIGPHTDEQFF. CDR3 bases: TGTGCCAGTAGTATCGGGCCTCATACCGATGAGCAGTTCTTC.

Here the CDR3 reads CASSYSTGRNEKLFF. The CDR3 region has the DNA TGTGCCAGCAGTTACTCGACAGGGAGGAATGAAAAACTGTTTTTT. The chain carries TRBV6-5 and TRBJ1-4; 7 nucleotides line up with TRBD1. CDR1 MNHEY and CDR2 SVGAGI come from the germline V gene. V lost 0 bases, J lost 5 bases, and 3 bases stayed unmatched. The CDR3 sequence is 15 residues long.

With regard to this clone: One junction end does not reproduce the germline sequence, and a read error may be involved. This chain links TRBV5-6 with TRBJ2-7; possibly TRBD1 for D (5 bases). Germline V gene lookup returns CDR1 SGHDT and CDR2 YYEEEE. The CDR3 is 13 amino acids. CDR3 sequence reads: CASTLVDSYEQYF. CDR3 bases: TGTGCCAGCACCTTGGTAGACAGCTACGAGCAGTACTTC.

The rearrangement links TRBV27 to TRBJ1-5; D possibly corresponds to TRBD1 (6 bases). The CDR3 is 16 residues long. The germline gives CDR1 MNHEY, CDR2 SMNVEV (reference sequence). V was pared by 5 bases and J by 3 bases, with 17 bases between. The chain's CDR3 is CASSPSRQVSNQPQHF. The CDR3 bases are TGTGCCAGCAGTCCCTCCCGACAGGTATCCAATCAGCCCCAGCATTTT.

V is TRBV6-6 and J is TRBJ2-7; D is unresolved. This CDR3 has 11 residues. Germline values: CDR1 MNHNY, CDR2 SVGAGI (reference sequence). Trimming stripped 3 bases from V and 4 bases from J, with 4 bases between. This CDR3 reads CASSYVYEQYF. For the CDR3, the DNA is TGTGCCAGCAGTTATGTTTACGAGCAGTACTTC.